This note documents a single TCR beta chain sequence. The data were obtained in a study of long-term antiretroviral therapy in people with HIV. Study-level information: Samples collected earliest predate the 2015 immediate-ART recommendation by about a decade.

A v3.0 immunoSEQ assay was performed at survey level. Sequencing was performed with immunoSEQ multiplex PCR; in TCRdb, only in-frame clones are kept and a portion is missing. The table records more than 20,000 clones, roughly 76% of them present only once. The length of the CDR3 is 16 residues. After removal of 8 bases from V and 3 bases from J, the junction contained 13 bases not matched to a gene. Germline V gene lookup returns CDR1 KGHSH and CDR2 LQKENI. The receptor was isolated from a woman in her thirties or forties with HIV. The sequenced sample was unsorted PBMCs, obtained around 1.8 years before starting antiretroviral therapy. The chain is built from TRBV18 and TRBJ2-4, with TRBD1 identical over 7 bases. In DNA, the CDR3 is TGTGCCAGCCGCGGCCCAGGGGGTTTCGGCAAAAACATTCAGTACTTC. It yields the protein CASRGPGGFGKNIQYF. Full variable domain (missing parts from reference TRBV18 and TRBJ2-4): NAGVMQNPRHLVRRRGQEARLRCSPMKGHSHVYWYRQLPEEGLKFMVYLQKENIIDESGMPKERFSAEFPKEGPSILRIQQVVRGDSAAYFCASRGPGGFGKNIQYFGAGTRLSVL.